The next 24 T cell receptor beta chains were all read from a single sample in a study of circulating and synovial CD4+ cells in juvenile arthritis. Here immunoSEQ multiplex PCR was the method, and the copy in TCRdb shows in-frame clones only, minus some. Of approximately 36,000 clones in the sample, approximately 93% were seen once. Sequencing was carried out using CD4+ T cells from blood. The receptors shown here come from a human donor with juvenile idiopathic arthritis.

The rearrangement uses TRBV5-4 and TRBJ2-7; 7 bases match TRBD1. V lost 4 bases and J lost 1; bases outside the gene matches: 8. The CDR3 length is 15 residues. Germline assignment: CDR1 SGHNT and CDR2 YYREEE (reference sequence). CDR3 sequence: CASSPDLDRSYEQYF. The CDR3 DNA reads TGTGCCAGCAGCCCTGACTTGGACAGGTCCTACGAGCAGTACTTC.

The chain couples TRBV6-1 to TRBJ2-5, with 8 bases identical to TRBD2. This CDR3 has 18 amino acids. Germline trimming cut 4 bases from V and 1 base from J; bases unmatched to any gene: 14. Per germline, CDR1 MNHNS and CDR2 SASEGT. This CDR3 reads CASSGPRGGTTLQETQYF. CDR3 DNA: TGTGCCAGCAGTGGACCCCGGGGGGGTACAACTCTCCAAGAGACCCAGTACTTC.

In DNA, the CDR3 is TGCGCCAGCAGTCAATCCATCGGGGGGCCGCTCTACGAGCAGTACTTC. The encoded protein is CASSQSIGGPLYEQYF. The rearrangement links TRBV23-1 to TRBJ2-7, with D perhaps matching TRBD2 (7 bases). TRBV23-1 is flagged as an ORF with uncertain function. The CDR3 runs to 16 residues. Trimming stripped 0 bases from V and 3 bases from J, with 15 bases between.

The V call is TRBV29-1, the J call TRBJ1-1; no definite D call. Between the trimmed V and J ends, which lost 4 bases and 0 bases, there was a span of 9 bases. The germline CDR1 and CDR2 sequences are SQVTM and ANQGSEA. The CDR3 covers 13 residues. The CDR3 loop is CSVGRGLNTEAFF. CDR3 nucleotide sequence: TGCAGCGTTGGACGAGGGTTGAACACTGAAGCTTTCTTT.

CDR3 nucleotides: TGTGCCAGCAGCCTGAGGGTAAATCAGCCCCAGCATTTT. It specifies CASSLRVNQPQHF. The chain couples TRBV7-2 to TRBJ1-5; D ambiguous. This CDR3 comprises 13 residues. Trimming shortened V by 5 bases and J by 4 bases, and 9 bases separated the two germline ends. Germline V lookup: CDR1 SGHTA, CDR2 FQGNSA. Looking up the rest from reference TRBV7-2 and TRBJ1-5 gives the full variable domain: GAGVSQSPSNKVTEKGKDVELRCDPISGHTALYWYRQSLGQGLEFLIYFQGNSAPDKSGLPSDRFSAERTGGSVSTLTIQRTQQEDSAVYLCASSLRVNQPQHFGDGTRLSIL.

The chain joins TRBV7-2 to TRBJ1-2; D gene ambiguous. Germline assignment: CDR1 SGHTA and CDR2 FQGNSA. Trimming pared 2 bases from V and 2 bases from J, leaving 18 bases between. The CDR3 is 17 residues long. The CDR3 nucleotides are TGTGCCAGCAGCTTAAGCGCGCAGCTTACTTACAACTATGGCTACACCTTC. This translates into CASSLSAQLTYNYGYTF.

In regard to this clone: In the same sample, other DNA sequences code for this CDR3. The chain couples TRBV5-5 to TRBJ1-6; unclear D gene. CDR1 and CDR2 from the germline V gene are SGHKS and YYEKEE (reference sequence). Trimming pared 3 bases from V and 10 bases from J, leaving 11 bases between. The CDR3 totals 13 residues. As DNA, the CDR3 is TGTGCCAGCAGCTCGCCTGATGGCTCACCCCTCCACTTT. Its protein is CASSSPDGSPLHF.

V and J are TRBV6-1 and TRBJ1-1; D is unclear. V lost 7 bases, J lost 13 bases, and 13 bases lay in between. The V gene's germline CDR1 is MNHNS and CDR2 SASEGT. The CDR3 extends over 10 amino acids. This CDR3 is CASTRSIGFF. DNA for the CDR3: TGTGCCAGCACTAGGAGCATTGGTTTCTTT.

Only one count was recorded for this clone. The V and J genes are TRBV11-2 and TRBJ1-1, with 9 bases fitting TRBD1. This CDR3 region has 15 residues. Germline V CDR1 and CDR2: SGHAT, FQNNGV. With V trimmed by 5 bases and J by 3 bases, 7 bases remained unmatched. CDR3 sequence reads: CASSRIGQGYTEAFF. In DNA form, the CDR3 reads TGTGCCAGCAGCCGAATCGGACAGGGGTACACTGAAGCTTTCTTT.

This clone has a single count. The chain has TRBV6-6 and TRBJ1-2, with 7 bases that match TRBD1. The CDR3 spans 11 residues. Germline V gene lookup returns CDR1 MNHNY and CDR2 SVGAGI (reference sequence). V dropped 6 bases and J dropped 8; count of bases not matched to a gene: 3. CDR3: CASSQGQGYTF. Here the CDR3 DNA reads TGTGCCAGCAGCCAGGGACAGGGCTACACCTTC.

CDR3: CASTPDNSPLHF. CDR3 coding DNA: TGTGCCAGCACCCCGGATAATTCACCCCTCCACTTT. The rearrangement joins TRBV28 to TRBJ1-6, with D unresolved. V dropped 7 bases and J dropped 5 bases, with 6 bases sitting between them. The CDR3 sequence is 12 residues long. CDR1 is MDHEN and CDR2 is SYDVKM in the germline V gene. Full variable domain (outside the CDR3, taken from reference TRBV28 and TRBJ1-6): DVKVTQSSRYLVKRTGEKVFLECVQDMDHENMFWYRQDPGLGLRLIYFSYDVKMKEKGDIPEGYSVSREKKERFSLILESASTNQTSMYLCASTPDNSPLHFGNGTRLTVT.

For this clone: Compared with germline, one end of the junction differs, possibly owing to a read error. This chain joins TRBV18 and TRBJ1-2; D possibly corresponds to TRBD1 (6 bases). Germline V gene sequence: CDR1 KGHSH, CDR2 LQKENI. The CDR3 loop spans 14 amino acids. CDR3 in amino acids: CASSPTQGNSGYTF. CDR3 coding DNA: TGTGCCAGCTCACCGACACAGGGTAACTCTGGCTACACCTTC.

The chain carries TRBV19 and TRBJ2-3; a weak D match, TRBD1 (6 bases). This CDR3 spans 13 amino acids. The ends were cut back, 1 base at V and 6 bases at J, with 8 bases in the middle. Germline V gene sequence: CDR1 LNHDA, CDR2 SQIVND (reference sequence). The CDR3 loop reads CASSIGGRDTQYF. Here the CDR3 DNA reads TGTGCCAGTAGTATAGGGGGGCGGGATACGCAGTATTTT. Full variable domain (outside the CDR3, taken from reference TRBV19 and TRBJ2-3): DGGITQSPKYLFRKEGQNVTLSCEQNLNHDAMYWYRQDPGQGLRLIYYSQIVNDFQKGDIAEGYSVSREKKESFPLTVTSAQKNPTAFYLCASSIGGRDTQYFGPGTRLTVL.

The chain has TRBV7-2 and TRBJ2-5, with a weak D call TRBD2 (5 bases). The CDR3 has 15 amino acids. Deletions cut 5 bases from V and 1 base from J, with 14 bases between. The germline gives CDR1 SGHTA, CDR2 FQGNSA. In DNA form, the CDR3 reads TGTGCCAGCAGCGTACAGCCCAGCGGCCAAGAGACCCAGTACTTC. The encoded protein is CASSVQPSGQETQYF.

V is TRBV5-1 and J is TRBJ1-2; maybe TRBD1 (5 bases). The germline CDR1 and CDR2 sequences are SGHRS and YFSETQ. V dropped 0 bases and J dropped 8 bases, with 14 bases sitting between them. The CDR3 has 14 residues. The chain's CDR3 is CASSLGSGGGGYTF. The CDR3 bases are TGCGCCAGCAGCTTGGGGTCCGGGGGAGGGGGCTACACCTTC.

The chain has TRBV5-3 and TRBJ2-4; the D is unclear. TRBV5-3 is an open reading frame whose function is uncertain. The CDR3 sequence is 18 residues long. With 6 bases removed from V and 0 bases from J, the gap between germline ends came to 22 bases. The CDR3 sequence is CARNMKERSLRAKNIQYF. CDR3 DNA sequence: TGTGCCAGAAACATGAAGGAGAGAAGCTTACGAGCCAAAAACATTCAGTACTTC.

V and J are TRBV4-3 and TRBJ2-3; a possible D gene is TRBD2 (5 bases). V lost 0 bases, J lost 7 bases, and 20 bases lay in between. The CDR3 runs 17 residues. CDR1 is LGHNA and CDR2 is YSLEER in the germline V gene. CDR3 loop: CASSQEMVGWTAYTQYF. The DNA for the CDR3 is TGCGCCAGCAGCCAAGAAATGGTCGGGTGGACTGCCTATACGCAGTATTTT.

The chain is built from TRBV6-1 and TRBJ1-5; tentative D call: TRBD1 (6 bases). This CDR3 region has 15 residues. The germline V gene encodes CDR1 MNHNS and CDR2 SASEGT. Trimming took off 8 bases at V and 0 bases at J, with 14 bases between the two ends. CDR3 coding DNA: TGTGCCAGCTCAGGGGAGATTTATAGCAATCAGCCCCAGCATTTT. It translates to CASSGEIYSNQPQHF.

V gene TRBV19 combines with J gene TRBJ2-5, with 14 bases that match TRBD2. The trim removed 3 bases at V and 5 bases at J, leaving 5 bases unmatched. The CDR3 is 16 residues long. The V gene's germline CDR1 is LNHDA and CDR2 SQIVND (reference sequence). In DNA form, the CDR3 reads TGTGCCAGTAGTATGACTAGCGGGGGGGCCAGGGAGACCCAGTACTTC. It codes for CASSMTSGGARETQYF.

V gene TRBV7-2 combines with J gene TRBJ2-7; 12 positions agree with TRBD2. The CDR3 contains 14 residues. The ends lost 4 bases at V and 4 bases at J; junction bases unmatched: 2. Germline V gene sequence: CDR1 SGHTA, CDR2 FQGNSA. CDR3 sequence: CASSSLAGGYEQYF. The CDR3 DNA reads TGTGCCAGCAGCTCGCTAGCGGGGGGGTACGAGCAGTACTTC.

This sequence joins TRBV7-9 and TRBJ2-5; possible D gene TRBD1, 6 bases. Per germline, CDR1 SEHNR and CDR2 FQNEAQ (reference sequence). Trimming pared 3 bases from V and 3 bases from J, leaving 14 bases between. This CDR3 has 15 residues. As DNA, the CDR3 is TGTGCCAGCAGCTTCGAGGGGGTCGGGGAAGAGACCCAGTACTTC. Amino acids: CASSFEGVGEETQYF.

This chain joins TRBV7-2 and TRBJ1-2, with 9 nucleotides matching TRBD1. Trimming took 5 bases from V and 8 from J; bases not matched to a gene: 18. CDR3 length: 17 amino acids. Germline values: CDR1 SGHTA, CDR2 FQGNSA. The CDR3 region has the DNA TGTGCCAGCAGCAATAGTTGGGGGACAGGGATGAATCTAGGCTACACCTTC. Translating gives CASSNSWGTGMNLGYTF.

The CDR3 region is CASSYYLAERTGELFF. CDR3 coding DNA: TGTGCCAGCAGTTACTACCTAGCGGAGCGAACCGGGGAGCTGTTTTTT. V is TRBV6-5 and J is TRBJ2-2, with 7 positions matching TRBD2. Trimming at V came to 1 base and at J to 5 bases, leaving 7 bases not matched to a gene. The length of the CDR3 is 16 residues. CDR1 and CDR2 (germline): MNHEY, SVGAGI.

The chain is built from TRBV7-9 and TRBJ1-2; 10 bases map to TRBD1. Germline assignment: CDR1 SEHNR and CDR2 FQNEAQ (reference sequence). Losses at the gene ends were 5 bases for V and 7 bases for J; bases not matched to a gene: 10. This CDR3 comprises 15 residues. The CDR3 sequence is CASSGRQGASSGYTF. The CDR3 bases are TGTGCCAGCAGCGGAAGACAGGGGGCGTCGAGTGGCTACACCTTC.